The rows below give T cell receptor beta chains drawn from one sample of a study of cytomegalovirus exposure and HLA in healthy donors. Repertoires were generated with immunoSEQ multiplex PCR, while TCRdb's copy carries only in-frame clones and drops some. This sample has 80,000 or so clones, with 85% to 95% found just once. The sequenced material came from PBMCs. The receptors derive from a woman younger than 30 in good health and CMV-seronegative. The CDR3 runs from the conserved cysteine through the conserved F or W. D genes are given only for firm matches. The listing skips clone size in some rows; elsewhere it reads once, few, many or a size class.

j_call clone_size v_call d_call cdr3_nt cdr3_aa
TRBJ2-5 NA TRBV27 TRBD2 TGTGCCAGCAGTCTAATTTACGGGGGGGGAGAGACCCAGTACTTC CASSLIYGGGETQYF
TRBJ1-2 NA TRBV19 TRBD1 TGTGCCAGTATGACACAGGGGTATAGGGCCTACACCTTC CASMTQGYRAYTF
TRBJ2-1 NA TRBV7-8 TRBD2 TGTGCCAGCAGCCTACCGGGACTAACCCAGTTCTTC CASSLPGLTQFF
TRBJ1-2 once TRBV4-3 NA TGCGCCAGCAGCCAAGGGGAAGGGGGATTCTATGGCTACACCTTC CASSQGEGGFYGYTF
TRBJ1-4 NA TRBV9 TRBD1 TGTGCCAGCAGCGCGGGACAGCGAAGTGAAAAACTGTTTTTT CASSAGQRSEKLFF
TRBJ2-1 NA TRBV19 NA TGTGCCAGTAGTATAAATTGGGAGTACGGTGAGCAGTTCTTC CASSINWEYGEQFF
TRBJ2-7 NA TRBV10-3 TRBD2 TGTGCCATCAGTGACCGCGGGGGGACTAGCGGCTACGAGCAGTACTTC CAISDRGGTSGYEQYF
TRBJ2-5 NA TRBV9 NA TGTGCCAGCAGCGTTCGCGGCGATGTTGCGACCCAGTACTTC CASSVRGDVATQYF
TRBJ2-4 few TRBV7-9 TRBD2 TGTGCCAGCAGCAACGAGCGGGGTAGAGTTTCCAAAAACATTCAGTACTTC CASSNERGRVSKNIQYF
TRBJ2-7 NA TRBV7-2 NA TGTGCCAGCAGCGACCCAGGTTACGAGCAGTACTTC CASSDPGYEQYF
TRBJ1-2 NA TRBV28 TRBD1 TGTGCCAGCAGTCAGGGGGGTGGCTACACCTTC CASSQGGGYTF
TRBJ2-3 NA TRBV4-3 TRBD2 TGCGCCAGCAGCCAAGTAAGCGGGGGGGCCCCGCAGTATTTT CASSQVSGGAPQYF
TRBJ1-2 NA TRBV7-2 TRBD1 TGTGCCAGCAGCCCTAGCCCTTCCCGACAGGGCCACTATGGCTACACCTTC CASSPSPSRQGHYGYTF
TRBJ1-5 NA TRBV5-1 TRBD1 TGCGCCAGCAGCTTGCGAACAGGGACAGGGCAGCCCCAGCATTTT CASSLRTGTGQPQHF
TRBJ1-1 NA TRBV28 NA TGTGCCAGCAGTTTAGGGGGCGTGAACACTGAAGCTTTCTTT CASSLGGVNTEAFF
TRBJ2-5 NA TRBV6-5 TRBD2 TGTGCCAGCAGTTTACTAGCGGGAGAAGAGACCCAGTACTTC CASSLLAGEETQYF
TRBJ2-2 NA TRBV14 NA TGTGCCAGCAGCCAACAAATTTCCGGGGAGCTGTTTTTT CASSQQISGELFF
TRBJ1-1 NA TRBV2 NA TGTGCCAGCCGAGATCCAGGGTGGACTGAAGCTTTCTTT CASRDPGWTEAFF
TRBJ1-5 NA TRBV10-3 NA TGTGCCATCAGTGAGCTTGAGGCTGCCTATAGCAATCAGCCCCAGCATTTT CAISELEAAYSNQPQHF
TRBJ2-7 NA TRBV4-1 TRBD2 TGCGCCAGCAGCCACGTAGCGGGGGACTACGAGCAGTACTTC CASSHVAGDYEQYF
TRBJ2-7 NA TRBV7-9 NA TGTGCCAGCAGCTTAGGTGGGCAAACCTACGAGCAGTACTTC CASSLGGQTYEQYF
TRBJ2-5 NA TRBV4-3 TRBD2 TGCGCCAGCAGCCAAAGCGGGGGGGCCTTCGAGACCCAGTACTTC CASSQSGGAFETQYF
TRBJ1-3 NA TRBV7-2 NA TGTGCCAGCAGTTCTGAGTACTCCTCTGGAAACACCATATATTTT CASSSEYSSGNTIYF
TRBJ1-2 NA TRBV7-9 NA TGTGCCAGCAGCTTAAGCCCCTCGGGTGGCTACACCTTC CASSLSPSGGYTF
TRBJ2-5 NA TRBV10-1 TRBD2 TGCGCCAGCTCTTCGGGACTAGCGGGAGAGACCCAGTACTTC CASSSGLAGETQYF
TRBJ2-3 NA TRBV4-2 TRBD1 TGTGCCAGCAGCCCAGGACAGGGTGGCACAGATACGCAGTATTTT CASSPGQGGTDTQYF
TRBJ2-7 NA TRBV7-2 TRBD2 TGTGCCAGCAGCCCCTCCCTCAGCGGGGGGGGTTGGGAGCAGTACTTC CASSPSLSGGGWEQYF
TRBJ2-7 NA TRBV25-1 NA TGTGCCAGCAGCGCACAGGGAGACGAGCAGTACTTC CASSAQGDEQYF
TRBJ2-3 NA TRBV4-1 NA TGCGCCAGCAGCCCCCGAACGCGGGCCCCAGATACGCAGTATTTT CASSPRTRAPDTQYF
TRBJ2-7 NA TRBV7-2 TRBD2 TGTGCCAGCAGCTTCACGCGAGGACTAGCGGGGGCCTGGGAGCAGTACTTC CASSFTRGLAGAWEQYF
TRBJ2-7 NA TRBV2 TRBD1 TGTGCCAGCCGACAGGGCCAGAGCTCCTACGAGCAGTACTTC CASRQGQSSYEQYF
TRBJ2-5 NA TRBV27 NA TGTGCCAGCAGTTTATACCGGGGGTCGTTTCAAGAGACCCAGTACTTC CASSLYRGSFQETQYF
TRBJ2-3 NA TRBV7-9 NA TGTGCCAGCAGCTTAGGTGGAGAGCCGCAGTATTTT CASSLGGEPQYF
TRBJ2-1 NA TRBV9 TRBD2 TGTGCCAGCAGCGGAATAGCGGGAATCTATTTCTTC CASSGIAGIYFF
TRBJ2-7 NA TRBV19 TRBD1 TGTGCCAGTAGTCCGTCGGGACAGGACTACGAGCAGTACTTC CASSPSGQDYEQYF
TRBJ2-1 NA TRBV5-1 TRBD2 TGCGCCAGCAGCTTCGGGACTAGCGGGAGCAATGAGCAGTTCTTC CASSFGTSGSNEQFF
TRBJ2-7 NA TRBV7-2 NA TGTGCCAGCAGCCAGGGCCCTCACTCCTACGAGCAGTACTTC CASSQGPHSYEQYF
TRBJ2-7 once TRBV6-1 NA TGTGCCAGCAGCCCGGAACCGAAGGGGACCTACGAGCAGTACTTC CASSPEPKGTYEQYF
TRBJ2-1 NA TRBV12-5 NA TGTGCTAGCTATTCCCGGGACATAATATACAATGAGCAGTTCTTC CASYSRDIIYNEQFF
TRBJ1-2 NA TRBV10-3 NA TGTGCCACGTCCGGGGGGGCTAACTATGGCTACACCTTC CATSGGANYGYTF
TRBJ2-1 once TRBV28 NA TGTGCCAGCAGTTTAGGAGGGAGCTCCTACAATGAGCAGTTCTTC CASSLGGSSYNEQFF
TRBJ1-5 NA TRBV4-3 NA TGCGCCAGCAGCCAGGGCGGGAGCAATCAGCCCCAGCATTTT CASSQGGSNQPQHF